Listed below are T cell receptor beta chains from one sample, sequenced in a study of T-cell reconstitution after alpha-beta-depleted transplantation in children. TCRdb itself ran the PCR reads through MiXCR, one entry per CDR3 protein. Here the sample spans about 58,000 distinct CDR3 sequences, 44% being singletons. The sample was PBMCs, mostly from graft donor cells, taken 360 days after TCRalphabeta/CD19-depleted stem cell transplant. These receptors all stem from a male patient under 18 who had a stem cell transplant for acute lymphoblastic leukemia, so the T cells may come from the graft donor. Both conserved end residues are trimmed from each CDR3.

v_gene	j_gene	CDR3aa
TRBV28	TRBJ1-5	ASSFPGGKGPQH
TRBV5-1	TRBJ1-1	ASSQGTNTEAF
TRBV4-3	TRBJ2-1	ASSYGTQYNEQF
TRBV27	TRBJ2-5	ASGDQETQY
TRBV4-2	TRBJ2-2	ASSQDLAETGELF
TRBV9	TRBJ2-3	ASSVEKSTDTQY
TRBV5-1	TRBJ2-3	ASSLEAGWVDTQY
TRBV7-6	TRBJ2-1	ASSFPGPYNEQF
TRBV12-3/TRBV12-4	TRBJ2-5	ASSPRGLAGGGQETQY
TRBV10-3	TRBJ2-3	AISESLGPDTQY
TRBV7-6	TRBJ1-5	ASSLDPGSGILSNQPQH
TRBV7-3	TRBJ2-4	ASSPTGGTGLVKNIQY
TRBV12-3/TRBV12-4	TRBJ2-3	ASSLGTVTDTQY
TRBV9	TRBJ1-1	ASSAGRMNTEAF
TRBV20-1	TRBJ2-1	SAPDPGTGEYNEQF
TRBV21-1	TRBJ1-1	ASSPRTDKGNTEAF
TRBV7-6	TRBJ2-3	ASSQTSTPRTDTQY
TRBV7-6	TRBJ2-7	ASSLAVSSYEQY
TRBV15	TRBJ2-4	ATSGETGNIAKNIQY
TRBV6-1	TRBJ2-2	ASRPTGTNTGELF
TRBV12-3/TRBV12-4	TRBJ2-2	ASSPGTGSTGELF
TRBV12-3/TRBV12-4	TRBJ2-5	ASSLWGPGGQETQY
TRBV20-1	TRBJ1-5	SASDPRVGQPQH
TRBV27	TRBJ2-1	ASSERGGSYNEQF
TRBV4-1	TRBJ1-6	ASSQDLDRGGYNSPLH
TRBV7-8	TRBJ1-6	ASSQRTGGRSSPLH
TRBV7-3	TRBJ2-3	ASSLTRGADTQY
TRBV29-1	TRBJ2-3	SVLDEGRDTQY
TRBV12-3/TRBV12-4	TRBJ2-7	ASSSGLSREQY
TRBV20-1	TRBJ2-3	SARLVGTQY